This T cell receptor (beta chain) was identified during a study of blood T cell repertoires in COVID-19. Using immunoSEQ multiplex PCR, the repertoire was profiled, and TCRdb retains in-frame clones only, with some absent. The sample includes some 290,000 clones, roughly 90% seen only once; the top ten take 11%. This CDR3 region has 13 residues. The V gene's germline CDR1 is MGHRA and CDR2 YSYEKL. About this clone: Since a much larger clone is just one base distant, this may be a read error. The same CDR3 arises from other DNA sequences in this sample as well.

Sequences were obtained from peripheral blood. The rearrangement links TRBV4-1 to TRBJ2-7; D gene uncertain. The TCR was taken from a woman in her 30s with COVID-19, enrolled during active disease. The CDR3 protein is CASSQGNSYEQYF. CDR3 DNA sequence: TGTGCCAGCAGCCAAGGAAACAGCTACGAGCAGTACTTC.